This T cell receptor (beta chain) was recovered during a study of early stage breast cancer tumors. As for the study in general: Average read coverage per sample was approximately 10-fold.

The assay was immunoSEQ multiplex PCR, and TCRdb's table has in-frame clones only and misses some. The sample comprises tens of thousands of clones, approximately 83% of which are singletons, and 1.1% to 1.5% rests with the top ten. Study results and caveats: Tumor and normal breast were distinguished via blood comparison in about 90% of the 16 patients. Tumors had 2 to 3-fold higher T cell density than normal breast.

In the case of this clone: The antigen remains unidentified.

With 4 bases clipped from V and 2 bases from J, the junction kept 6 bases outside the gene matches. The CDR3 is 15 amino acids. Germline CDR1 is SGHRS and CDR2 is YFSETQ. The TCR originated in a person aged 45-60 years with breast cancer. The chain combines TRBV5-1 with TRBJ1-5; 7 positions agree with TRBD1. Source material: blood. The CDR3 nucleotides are TGCGCCAGCAGCCCGCAGGGGGAGGGCAATCAGCCCCAGCATTTT. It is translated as CASSPQGEGNQPQHF.